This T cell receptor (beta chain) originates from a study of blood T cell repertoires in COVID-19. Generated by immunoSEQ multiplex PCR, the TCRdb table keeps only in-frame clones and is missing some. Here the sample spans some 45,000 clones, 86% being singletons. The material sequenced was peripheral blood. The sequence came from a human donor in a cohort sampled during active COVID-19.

CDR3 region: CASSSQEGTDTQYF. CDR3 DNA sequence: TGTGCCAGCAGCTCCCAGGAGGGCACAGATACGCAGTATTTT. This chain connects TRBV13 to TRBJ2-3; D perhaps matches TRBD2 (5 bases). This CDR3 region has 14 residues. V was cut by 4 bases and J by 1 base, with 9 bases left in between. Germline V gene lookup returns CDR1 PRHDT and CDR2 FYEKMQ (reference sequence).